This T cell receptor (beta chain) was recovered during a study of graft-versus-host responses after intestinal transplantation. Study-wide results and caveats: Marrow from the recipient contained GvH clones, some of which had appeared first in ileum or blood. Graft-versus-host to host-versus-graft clonal ratios in allografts were high in patients with graft-donor T cell macrochimerism. Among circulating GvH clones, peak levels were associated with early post-transplant declines in HvG clones.

As concerns this clone: Antigen specificity is unknown.

The CDR3 consists of 14 residues. Germline V gives CDR1 SGHTA, CDR2 FQGNSA. Trimming pared 7 bases from V and 3 bases from J, leaving 15 bases between. Sequencing was performed with immunoSEQ multiplex PCR; in TCRdb, only in-frame clones are kept and a portion is missing. This sample yields over 55,000 clones, of which over 75% are seen a single time; approximately 0.39% belongs to the top ten. Material: unstimulated CD4+ T cells sorted from spleen or lymph node cells, obtained before transplant. This TCR came from a human donor who was the organ donor for an intestinal transplant. The chain links TRBV7-2 to TRBJ1-2; tentatively, D is TRBD1 (5 bases). CDR3 sequence (DNA): TGTGCCAGCACCCCCTTCGGGGGTGACTATGGCTACACCTTC. Protein sequence: CASTPFGGDYGYTF.